This TCR beta chain was recovered during a study of CD8 T cells in ankylosing spondylitis. Regarding this clonotype: Its antigen is still unknown. Since a much larger clone is just one base distant, this may be a read error.

General study findings and limits: Prior literature has documented some motif variants in synovial fluid and blood from reactive arthritis. As reported, disease-linked clones showed significant enrichment in matched ankylosing spondylitis synovial fluid.

This CDR3 region has 13 residues. Germline V CDR1 and CDR2: SGHTA, FQGNSA. It was by quantitative 5'-RACE with molecular barcodes that TCR beta libraries were made. Using its own MiXCR run on the 5' RACE reads, TCRdb lists one record per CDR3 protein. The sample consists of fewer than 250,000 distinct CDR3 sequences, about 10% of them appearing once. This receptor was taken from a male donor with ankylosing spondylitis or in good health (not recorded which). The sequenced material came from blood, either unsorted or a sorted T cell fraction (not recorded which). This rearrangement joins TRBV7-2 to TRBJ2-7, with D maybe TRBD1 (5 bases). The CDR3 bases are TGTGCCAGCAGCTCAGGGCCCTCCTACGAGCAGCACTTC. It codes for CASSSGPSYEQHF.